Described below is a single T cell receptor beta chain sequence and its context. As yet, its antigen is unknown. Libraries were prepared by immunoSEQ multiplex PCR; TCRdb keeps only in-frame clonotypes and omits some of them. The sample has around 91,000 clones; roughly 88% are singletons. The data belong to a study of identifying expanded T cells in peripheral blood. Study results and caveats: Across healthy donors, higher total template counts meant significantly greater roughly two-week count variance.

V was cut by 0 bases and J by 5 bases, with 7 bases left in between. CDR3 length equals 14 residues. The V gene's germline CDR1 is SGHDN and CDR2 FVKESK. During the collection period, no donor immune events like infections were recorded. The source of this sequence is a person aged 18 to 70 in good health. Sequenced material: blood. The chain couples TRBV14 to TRBJ2-2; D unclear. CDR3 in amino acids: CASSQDMGTGELFF. CDR3 coding DNA: TGTGCCAGCAGCCAAGATATGGGGACCGGGGAGCTGTTTTTT.